What follows describes a single T cell receptor (beta chain). Its antigen is as yet unknown. The CDR3 covers 10 residues. Germline V gene sequence: CDR1 GTSNPN, CDR2 SVGIG (reference sequence). This record comes from a study of cytomegalovirus exposure and HLA in healthy donors. General observations from the study: Highly shared sequence variants in one cluster were likely a sequencing artifact. A later analysis associated some 18,000 TCR beta sequences with HLA alleles at a 0.05 false discovery rate. For most TCR beta V segments, an earlier analysis put the productive rate at about 87% or about 30% of the time. Further analysis was carried out later, and it showed several of the most significant clusters appearing linked to common viral pathogens.

The PCR contained 60 Vbeta and 13 Jbeta primers. TCRdb keeps only in-frame clones here, not all; method: immunoSEQ multiplex PCR. This sample's table has 75,000 to 95,000 clones. Sequencing used PBMCs. The chain is built from TRBV30 and TRBJ1-1, with no clear D. The clonotype was recovered from a girl aged 5-17 years in good health and CMV-seropositive. This CDR3 reads CAFDTPKDFF. CDR3 nucleotide sequence: TGTGCATTTGATACACCGAAAGATTTCTTT.